The rows below give T cell receptor beta chains drawn from one sample of a study of blood T cell repertoires in COVID-19. This table comes from immunoSEQ multiplex PCR, and its TCRdb copy is limited to in-frame clones, with some not included. The sample lists about 220,000 clones; 87% were seen once. Material: PBMCs or T cells enriched from blood (not recorded which). Receptor source: a woman aged 25 to 39 with acute COVID-19. Each CDR3 is given with its conserved first and last residue. A D gene is named only where the DNA matches it firmly. Size values are once, few and many counts, or a class for expanded clones, and some rows have none.

CDR3 length	clone size	D gene	V gene	J gene	CDR3 protein	CDR3 DNA
14	.	TRBD1	TRBV18	TRBJ1-2	CASSPSTGDYGYTF	TGTGCCAGCTCACCTTCGACAGGGGACTATGGCTACACCTTC
16	.	.	TRBV6-2/TRBV6-3	TRBJ2-4	CASSYRVGGAKNIQYF	TGTGCCAGCAGTTACAGGGTTGGAGGAGCCAAAAACATTCAGTACTTC
13	.	.	TRBV19	TRBJ1-6	CASTRTVNSPLHF	TGTGCCAGTACTCGGACAGTTAATTCACCCCTCCACTTT
13	once	.	TRBV6-5	TRBJ1-1	CASRDSLNTEAFF	TGTGCCAGCAGGGACAGCTTGAACACTGAAGCTTTCTTT
11	.	TRBD1	TRBV13	TRBJ1-1	CASSGTVEAFF	TGTGCCAGCAGTGGGACAGTAGAAGCTTTCTTT
16	.	TRBD2	TRBV4-3	TRBJ2-1	CASSLRIAGSYNEQFF	TGCGCCAGCAGCTTAAGGATAGCGGGGTCCTACAATGAGCAGTTCTTC
14	.	.	TRBV7-2	TRBJ1-1	CASSLEPLNTEAFF	TGTGCCAGCAGCTTAGAGCCTCTGAACACTGAAGCTTTCTTT
17	.	TRBD1	TRBV5-1	TRBJ1-6	CASSGGTGINPPSPLHF	TGCGCCAGCAGCGGCGGGACAGGGATTAATCCCCCTTCACCCCTCCACTTT
13	few	TRBD1	TRBV19	TRBJ2-1	CASSIGDRDRQFF	TGTGCCAGTAGTATAGGTGACCGGGACAGACAGTTCTTC
14	.	.	TRBV6-5	TRBJ1-4	CASSYSNGDEKLFF	TGTGCCAGCAGTTACTCGAACGGGGATGAAAAACTGTTTTTT
14	once	.	TRBV7-8	TRBJ1-3	CASSLDRAGNTIYF	TGTGCCAGCAGCTTAGACAGGGCAGGAAACACCATATATTTT
11	.	TRBD1	TRBV20-1	TRBJ1-1	CSAQTGTKAFF	TGCAGTGCCCAGACAGGGACCAAAGCTTTCTTT
13	.	TRBD1	TRBV6-5	TRBJ2-1	CASSYGTDNEQFF	TGTGCCAGCAGTTACGGGACAGACAATGAGCAGTTCTTC
16	.	TRBD1	TRBV6-6	TRBJ2-5	CASSQPGQGAEETQYF	TGTGCCAGCAGTCAACCGGGACAGGGGGCAGAAGAGACCCAGTACTTC
13	.	.	TRBV3-1/TRBV3-2	TRBJ1-1	CASSQQGPTEAFF	TGTGCCAGCAGCCAACAGGGGCCCACTGAAGCTTTCTTT
13	.	.	TRBV11-3	TRBJ1-6	CASSFSYNSPLHF	TGTGCCAGCAGCTTTTCTTATAATTCACCCCTCCACTTT
12	.	.	TRBV2	TRBJ1-1	CASSRTEREAFF	TGTGCCAGCAGTAGGACAGAGCGCGAAGCTTTCTTT
15	.	.	TRBV4-3	TRBJ2-1	CASSPLMVSRGEQFF	TGCGCCAGCAGCCCCCTAATGGTTTCAAGGGGTGAGCAGTTCTTC
12	few	.	TRBV11-2	TRBJ1-1	CASSLVDTEAFF	TGTGCCAGCAGCCTGGTAGACACTGAAGCTTTCTTT
14	few	TRBD2	TRBV6-5	TRBJ2-1	CASISGGADNEQFF	TGTGCCAGCATAAGCGGGGGGGCCGACAATGAGCAGTTCTTC
12	.	.	TRBV6-5	TRBJ1-6	CASGRTASPLHF	TGTGCCAGCGGCCGGACTGCCTCACCCCTCCACTTT
13	.	TRBD1	TRBV12-3/TRBV12-4	TRBJ2-1	CASSLRQGDEQFF	TGTGCCAGCAGTTTAAGGCAGGGGGATGAGCAGTTCTTC
13	once	TRBD1	TRBV5-6	TRBJ2-1	CASSSQGGFEQFF	TGTGCCAGCAGCTCTCAAGGGGGCTTTGAGCAGTTCTTC
18	.	TRBD1	TRBV7-8	TRBJ2-3	CASSLNRFRDRGTDTQYF	TGTGCCAGCAGCTTAAACAGGTTTCGGGACAGGGGCACAGATACGCAGTATTTT
13	.	.	TRBV6-5	TRBJ1-3	CASRQYPGNTIYF	TGTGCCAGCCGACAGTATCCTGGAAACACCATATATTTT
15	.	TRBD1	TRBV6-2/TRBV6-3	TRBJ2-5	CASSYLGQGGETQYF	TGTGCCAGCAGTTACTTGGGACAGGGAGGAGAGACCCAGTACTTC
16	.	.	TRBV15	TRBJ1-4	CATSKEPGGLGEKLFF	TGTGCCACCAGCAAAGAGCCGGGGGGGCTTGGTGAAAAACTGTTTTTT
13	.	TRBD1	TRBV2	TRBJ1-5	CASSGTGNQPQHF	TGTGCCAGCAGTGGGACAGGGAATCAGCCCCAGCATTTT
12	.	.	TRBV5-4	TRBJ2-7	CASSLEGAEQYF	TGTGCCAGCAGCTTGGAAGGGGCCGAGCAGTACTTC
12	.	.	TRBV27	TRBJ2-1	CASSKGGVEQFF	TGTGCCAGCAGCAAAGGGGGGGTTGAGCAGTTCTTC
14	once	TRBD1	TRBV4-2	TRBJ2-1	CASSHGTGGSEQFF	TGTGCCAGCAGCCACGGGACAGGGGGCAGTGAGCAGTTCTTC
14	.	TRBD1	TRBV11-1	TRBJ1-1	CASSLGQGWTEAFF	TGTGCCAGCAGCTTAGGACAGGGGTGGACTGAAGCTTTCTTT
15	.	TRBD1	TRBV10-3	TRBJ1-1	CAISGFQTGAREAFF	TGTGCCATCAGTGGATTCCAGACAGGGGCACGAGAAGCTTTCTTT
13	.	.	TRBV5-1	TRBJ1-1	CASSIVVNTEAFF	TGCGCCAGCAGTATCGTCGTGAACACTGAAGCTTTCTTT
13	.	.	TRBV7-9	TRBJ2-2	CASSPVVTGELFF	TGTGCCAGCAGCCCGGTGGTTACCGGGGAGCTGTTTTTT
16	.	TRBD2	TRBV3-1/TRBV3-2	TRBJ2-7	CASSLSTTSDPYEQYF	TGTGCCAGCAGCTTATCGACTACTAGCGACCCTTACGAGCAGTACTTC
14	.	.	TRBV7-8	TRBJ2-5	CASSFQGLQETQYF	TGTGCCAGCAGCTTCCAGGGGCTGCAAGAGACCCAGTACTTC
13	.	.	TRBV19	TRBJ1-2	CASSIGAGRGYTF	TGTGCCAGTAGTATAGGGGCGGGGAGAGGCTACACCTTC
14	.	.	TRBV5-1	TRBJ2-7	CASSLLGQTYEQYF	TGCGCCAGCAGCTTGCTAGGACAGACCTACGAGCAGTACTTC
19	.	.	TRBV9	TRBJ2-6	CASSPHGGGTLSGANVLTF	TGTGCCAGCAGCCCCCACGGTGGGGGGACGCTCTCTGGGGCCAACGTCCTGACTTTC